The clone carrying this TCR beta chain has more than one count but fewer than ten. Its antigen is not identified. The entirety of the isolated RNA underwent reverse transcription, so expressed TCRB transcripts were sequenced. Mean yield for stem cell-like memory T cell samples was about 1.01 million reads. Method: immunoSEQ multiplex PCR; TCRdb's copy keeps in-frame clones and lacks some. Altogether about 110,000 clones are present, roughly 43% being singletons, with the ten largest covering over 0.065%. These data originate in a study of beta chain features in type 1 diabetes. Study results and limitations: In the patient group, naive, central memory and Treg TCRB repertoires seemed more alike than in the healthy donor group. The study found moderately but significantly shorter TCRB CDR3s in all four CD4+ subsets of Type 1 diabetes patients.

CD45RO/CCR7/CD25/CD127/CD95/CD27 separated CD4+ naive, central memory, regulatory and stem cell-like memory cells by sorting. Germline V gene data show CDR1 as SNHLY and CDR2 as FYNNEI. V shed 5 bases and J 6 bases; nucleotides not matched to a gene: 11. The CDR3 sequence is 15 residues long. The TCR originated in a woman aged 18-29 years in good health. The chain uses TRBV2 and TRBJ1-2; 8 bases are a match to TRBD1. Sequenced sample: stem cell memory CD4+ T cells from blood. CDR3 region: CASSPYRQGKDGYTF. The CDR3 bases are TGTGCCAGCAGTCCCTACCGACAGGGGAAGGATGGCTACACCTTC.